These T cell receptor beta chains were read from a single sample in a study of blood T cell repertoires in COVID-19. Measured with immunoSEQ multiplex PCR; TCRdb has only the in-frame clones, and not every one. The sample holds 30,000 to 40,000 clones, 87% seen once. Specimen: peripheral blood. These receptors all stem from a man in his 60s with acute or convalescent COVID-19. Both conserved end residues are part of each CDR3. D genes are given only for firm matches. Rows may omit the clone size; those that give it use once, few, many or a size class.

clone_size	d_call	cdr3_length	v_call	j_call	cdr3_aa	cdr3_nt
.	TRBD1	16	TRBV19	TRBJ2-5	CASSADVGQGEETQYF	TGTGCCAGTAGTGCCGATGTGGGACAGGGGGAAGAGACCCAGTACTTC
.	.	15	TRBV5-1	TRBJ1-1	CASSSLGGEGSEAFF	TGCGCCAGCAGCTCCCTAGGGGGGGAAGGGTCTGAAGCTTTCTTT
.	TRBD1	15	TRBV7-9	TRBJ1-5	CASSLDGRGHQPQHF	TGTGCCAGCAGCTTAGACGGCAGGGGGCACCAGCCCCAGCATTTT
.	.	17	TRBV4-2	TRBJ2-3	CASSQGDSSGLGDTQYF	TGTGCCAGCAGCCAAGGGGACTCATCCGGGCTGGGGGATACGCAGTATTTT
once	TRBD1	18	TRBV4-3	TRBJ2-1	CASSQEWRTGGGWNEQFF	TGCGCCAGCAGCCAAGAATGGCGGACAGGGGGCGGTTGGAATGAGCAGTTCTTC
.	.	13	TRBV2	TRBJ1-5	CASSEVAGGTQHF	TGTGCCAGCAGTGAAGTGGCGGGAGGGACCCAGCATTTT
few	.	14	TRBV5-4	TRBJ1-6	CASSTGLYNSPLHF	TGTGCCAGCAGTACAGGGTTGTATAATTCACCCCTCCACTTT
.	TRBD1	16	TRBV6-5	TRBJ1-1	CASSYLGDRANTEAFF	TGTGCCAGCAGTTACCTGGGGGACAGGGCGAACACTGAAGCTTTCTTT
once	.	15	TRBV21-1	TRBJ1-4	CASSKGGTGHEKLFF	TGTGCCAGCAGCAAAGGGGGGACAGGGCACGAAAAACTGTTTTTT
.	TRBD1	16	TRBV12-5	TRBJ1-3	CASGLSPDRGGNTIYF	TGTGCTAGTGGCTTATCTCCGGACAGGGGAGGAAACACCATATATTTT
.	TRBD2	14	TRBV11-3	TRBJ2-1	CASSSSSGRGEQFF	TGTGCCAGCAGCTCCTCGAGCGGGAGGGGTGAGCAGTTCTTC
.	.	15	TRBV10-3	TRBJ1-5	CAISDPAGVRQPQHF	TGTGCCATCAGCGACCCCGCAGGGGTTCGCCAGCCCCAGCATTTT
few	.	16	TRBV27	TRBJ1-3	CASSPRPAGPGNTIYF	TGTGCCAGCAGTCCACGACCGGCGGGACCCGGAAACACCATATATTTT
.	.	17	TRBV11-3	TRBJ2-2	CASSLRQALRGTGELFF	TGTGCCAGCAGCTTACGTCAGGCCCTGAGGGGGACCGGGGAGCTGTTTTTT
.	TRBD1	14	TRBV18	TRBJ1-2	CASSPGTDIYGYTF	TGTGCCAGCTCACCCGGGACAGATATCTATGGCTACACCTTC
.	TRBD2	16	TRBV2	TRBJ2-1	CASSERGTSGIYEQFF	TGTGCCAGCAGTGAAAGGGGGACTAGCGGGATTTACGAGCAGTTCTTC
.	TRBD2	16	TRBV10-3	TRBJ2-7	CAISPLGTTSSYEQYF	TGTGCCATCAGTCCCCTCGGGACTACGAGCTCCTACGAGCAGTACTTC
.	.	15	TRBV6-2/TRBV6-3	TRBJ2-1	CASSYSYRSYNEQFF	TGTGCCAGCAGTTATAGTTACCGCTCCTACAATGAGCAGTTCTTC
once	.	15	TRBV6-5	TRBJ1-5	CASSQFRGLNQPQHF	TGTGCCAGCAGCCAATTCCGGGGGTTAAATCAGCCCCAGCATTTT
.	TRBD1	17	TRBV27	TRBJ2-5	CASSLYNRGPGGETQYF	TGTGCCAGCAGTTTATATAACAGGGGGCCTGGCGGGGAGACCCAGTACTTC
.	TRBD1	15	TRBV5-1	TRBJ1-2	CASSAGQGSRYGYTF	TGCGCCAGCAGCGCGGGACAGGGGTCCCGCTATGGCTACACCTTC
once	.	14	TRBV6-5	TRBJ1-1	CATEGGSGNTEAFF	TGTGCCACAGAGGGGGGGTCAGGGAACACTGAAGCTTTCTTT
.	TRBD1	14	TRBV19	TRBJ2-5	CASSSKQGTQTQYF	TGTGCCAGTAGTTCCAAACAGGGGACGCAGACCCAGTACTTC
.	TRBD2	14	TRBV27	TRBJ2-7	CASSLREGNYEQYF	TGTGCCAGCAGTTTACGGGAGGGCAACTACGAGCAGTACTTC
.	TRBD2	16	TRBV11-3	TRBJ2-1	CASSQALAGGYNEQFF	TGTGCCAGCAGCCAGGCCCTAGCGGGAGGGTACAATGAGCAGTTCTTC
.	.	13	TRBV18	TRBJ2-2	CASSTTGTGELFF	TGTGCCAGCTCAACCACAGGGACCGGGGAGCTGTTTTTT
.	.	12	TRBV28	TRBJ1-1	CASRWAHTEAFF	TGTGCCAGCAGGTGGGCTCACACTGAAGCTTTCTTT
.	.	14	TRBV5-1	TRBJ1-1	CASSPSLSVTEAFF	TGCGCCAGCAGCCCGAGTCTTTCGGTGACTGAAGCTTTCTTT
.	TRBD1	13	TRBV29-1	TRBJ2-1	CSVEGRQGSEQFF	TGCAGCGTTGAAGGTCGACAGGGAAGTGAGCAGTTCTTC
once	TRBD1	15	TRBV28	TRBJ1-2	CASSYGDRARYGYTF	TGTGCCAGCAGTTACGGGGACAGGGCACGCTATGGCTACACCTTC
.	.	14	TRBV28	TRBJ1-2	CASAGPARVYGYTF	TGTGCCAGCGCAGGCCCTGCCAGGGTCTATGGCTACACCTTC
.	.	16	TRBV5-1	TRBJ2-7	CASSLDGQEQSYEQYF	TGCGCCAGCAGCTTGGACGGCCAGGAACAATCCTACGAGCAGTACTTC
once	TRBD1	14	TRBV28	TRBJ1-2	CATNLSDRVYGYTF	TGTGCCACAAACCTCTCGGACAGGGTTTATGGCTACACCTTC
.	TRBD2	16	TRBV19	TRBJ2-1	CASSPSLAGGSDEQFF	TGTGCCAGTAGTCCGTCTCTAGCGGGAGGTTCCGATGAGCAGTTCTTC
.	.	13	TRBV19	TRBJ2-2	CASNQFNTGELFF	TGTGCCAGTAATCAATTCAACACCGGGGAGCTGTTTTTT
.	TRBD1	14	TRBV30	TRBJ1-5	CAWSTTGRNQPQHF	TGTGCCTGGAGCACGACAGGGCGCAATCAGCCCCAGCATTTT
once	TRBD1	15	TRBV18	TRBJ2-2	CASSRGDRVTGELFF	TGTGCCAGCTCACGCGGTGACAGGGTGACCGGGGAGCTGTTTTTT
.	.	12	TRBV19	TRBJ1-1	CASGLRPGEAFF	TGTGCCAGTGGACTTAGGCCGGGTGAAGCTTTCTTT